This entry features one TCR beta chain sequence. The source of the sample is a study of blood T cell repertoires in COVID-19. Across the study: COVID-19 samples, acute and convalescent, were from the United States, Italy and Spain. T cells, B-cell-depleted T cells, or PBMCs provided the cDNA or gDNA that served as material.

Germline CDR1 MNHNS, CDR2 SASEGT. The CDR3 covers 13 residues. Trimming took off 3 bases at V and 4 bases at J, with 9 bases between the two ends. Per the study methods: By means of reference gene primer amplification, nucleated cell counts were estimated. TCRdb's table, derived via immunoSEQ multiplex PCR, lists solely in-frame clones and lacks some. Clone size and V and J calls were adopted from that table, with D and trimming inferred from the DNA. The sample comprises over 150,000 clones, 75% to 90% of which are singletons, and under 3% rests with the top ten. The TCR originated in a woman aged 55 to 70 with acute or convalescent COVID-19. The chain links TRBV6-1 to TRBJ1-2; D is ambiguous. The sequenced sample consisted of peripheral blood. The chain's CDR3 is CASSDPSPYGYTF. CDR3 in DNA: TGTGCCAGCAGTGATCCTTCCCCCTATGGCTACACCTTC.